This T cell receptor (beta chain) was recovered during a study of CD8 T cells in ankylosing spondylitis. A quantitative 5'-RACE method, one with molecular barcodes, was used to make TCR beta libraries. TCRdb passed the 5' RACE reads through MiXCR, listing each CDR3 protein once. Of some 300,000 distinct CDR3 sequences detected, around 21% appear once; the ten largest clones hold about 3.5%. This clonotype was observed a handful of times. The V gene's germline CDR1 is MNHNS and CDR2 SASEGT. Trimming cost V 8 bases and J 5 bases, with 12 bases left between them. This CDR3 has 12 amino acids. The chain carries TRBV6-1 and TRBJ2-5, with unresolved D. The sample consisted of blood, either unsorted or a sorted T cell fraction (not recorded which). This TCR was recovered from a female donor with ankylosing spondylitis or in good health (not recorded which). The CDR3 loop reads CASVTRLETQYF. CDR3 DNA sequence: TGTGCCAGCGTTACGAGGCTGGAGACCCAGTACTTC.